The 16 T cell receptor beta chains in this list originate from one sample, sequenced in a study of blood T cells in healthy people across ages. The use of a sample-barcoded 5' primer and a J-beta primer mix characterized a second PCR of about 6 to 12 cycles. TCRdb itself ran the 5' RACE reads through MiXCR, one entry per CDR3 protein. The table includes roughly 860,000 distinct CDR3 sequences, 60% to 80% detected once. Sequencing was done on a sample of blood. All receptors derive from a man aged 30-40 years in good health.

In its sample, this clonotype was seen once. The chain joins TRBV7-2 to TRBJ2-4; the D gene is possibly TRBD2 (6 bases). The J call could be wrong; TRBJ2-7 is a better fit for the DNA end. CDR1 SGHTA and CDR2 FQGNSA come from the germline V gene. This CDR3 contains 13 residues. CDR3 nucleotide sequence: TGTGCCAGCAGCTGGGCGGGATTATACGAGCAGTACTTC. It is translated as CASSWAGLYEQYF.

This clonotype was found once. The junction shows a germline mismatch at one end, possibly a read error. V and J are TRBV5-1 and TRBJ1-2; D call uncertain. The germline V gene has CDR1 SGHRS and CDR2 YFSETQ. This CDR3 spans 13 amino acids. The CDR3 loop is CASSVDSALGCTF. CDR3 coding DNA: TGCGCCAGCAGCGTTGACTCAGCCCTTGGCTGCACCTTC.

This chain links TRBV10-3 with TRBJ1-4, with D uncertain. The CDR3 loop spans 11 amino acids. V was cut by 2 bases and J by 8 bases, with 3 bases left in between. Germline CDR1 and CDR2: ENHRY and SYGVKD. The CDR3 bases are TGTGCCATCAGTGAGGGAGAAAAACTGTTTTTT. It encodes CAISEGEKLFF.

The chain links TRBV4-2 to TRBJ2-5; 8 bases are shared with TRBD1. Per the germline V gene, CDR1 is LGHNA and CDR2 is YNFKEQ. V lost 4 bases to trimming and J lost 3 bases; unmatched junction nucleotides: 4. CDR3 length: 14 residues. CDR3 nucleotide sequence: TGTGCCAGCAGCCGCCCGGACAGGGAAGAGACCCAGTACTTC. Its protein product is CASSRPDREETQYF.

The gene calls are TRBV10-3 and TRBJ1-5; 7 nucleotides line up with TRBD1. Germline V gene data show CDR1 as ENHRY and CDR2 as SYGVKD. Trimming took 8 bases from V and 0 from J; bases not matched to a gene: 10. CDR3 length: 16 amino acids. CDR3 DNA: TGTGCCATCCCCCACGGACAGGACCATAGCAATCAGCCCCAGCATTTT. It translates to CAIPHGQDHSNQPQHF.

V is TRBV20-1 and J is TRBJ2-5, with TRBD2 matching 10 bases. This CDR3 is built from 14 residues. Germline-derived CDR1 and CDR2 are DFQATT and SNEGSKA (reference sequence). V trimming: 4 bases; J trimming: 11 bases; junction bases outside the gene matches: 13. The CDR3, as DNA: TGCAGTGCTACCCGCAGCGGGGGGGCCAGTGAGCAGTACTTC. Encoded protein: CSATRSGGASEQYF.

This clonotype was detected only a few times. This sequence joins TRBV9 and TRBJ2-7, with 11 bases aligning to TRBD2. The junction had 13 bases not matched to a gene; V was cut back by 0 bases and J by 2 bases. Looked up from germline, CDR1 is SGDLS and CDR2 is YYNGEE. CDR3 length: 19 amino acids. This chain's CDR3 is CASSVEGTSGDNPTYEQYF. CDR3 in DNA: TGTGCCAGCAGCGTAGAGGGGACTAGCGGAGATAACCCCACCTACGAGCAGTACTTC.

The chain has TRBV6-6 and TRBJ2-1; D may be TRBD2 (7 bases). The CDR3 runs to 16 residues. V gave up 0 bases and J gave up 5 bases, with 14 bases separating them. Germline lookup yields CDR1 MNHNY and CDR2 SVGAGI (reference sequence). CDR3 coding DNA: TGTGCCAGCAGTTACTCCGGGGGGCGCAGGAACAATGAGCAGTTCTTC. Its protein product is CASSYSGGRRNNEQFF.

This clonotype was seen more than once but under ten times. The chain recombines TRBV12-3 or TRBV12-4 with TRBJ1-6; D is undetermined. The CDR3 is 14 residues long. The ends were cut back, 6 bases at V and 0 bases at J, with 6 bases in the middle. CDR3 coding DNA: TGTGCCAGCAGCCTAAACTCCTATAATTCACCCCTCCACTTT. It translates to CASSLNSYNSPLHF.

This chain uses TRBV15 with TRBJ2-1; TRBD1 might be the D (6 bases). Near its end, the DNA agrees better with TRBJ2-7, so the J call may be wrong. The CDR3 has 14 amino acids. CDR1 LNHNV and CDR2 YYDKDF come from the germline V gene (reference sequence). The CDR3 loop is CATSRDTGTDGQYF. The CDR3, as DNA: TGTGCCACCAGCAGAGATACAGGGACCGACGGGCAGTACTTC.

In regard to this clonotype: Germline is not matched at one junction end, which may reflect a read error. V usage is TRBV6-4 and J usage is TRBJ2-1; tentative D call: TRBD1 (6 bases). Per the germline V gene, CDR1 is MRHNA and CDR2 is SNTAGT. The length of the CDR3 is 14 residues. The CDR3 DNA reads TGTGCCGGCAGCCCCGGGGTACAGGGTAGGGAGCAGTTCTTC. It encodes CAGSPGVQGREQFF.

This chain links TRBV5-6 with TRBJ2-5; 7 bases map to TRBD2. Germline loops: CDR1 SGHDT, CDR2 YYEEEE. V lost 0 bases to trimming and J lost 2 bases; unmatched junction nucleotides: 4. The CDR3 covers 15 residues. The DNA for the CDR3 is TGTGCCAGCAGCTTGGGACCAGCGGGGCAAGAGACCCAGTACTTC. Encoded protein: CASSLGPAGQETQYF.

The J gene is TRBJ2-5, the V gene TRBV28; a weak D match, TRBD2 (5 bases). Trimming stripped 6 bases from V and 11 bases from J, with 19 bases between. CDR3 length equals 13 residues. In germline, CDR1 is MDHEN, CDR2 SYDVKM. CDR3 sequence: CASRIEGVHEQYF. The CDR3 DNA follows: TGTGCCAGCAGAATAGAGGGAGTCCATGAGCAGTACTTC.

This clonotype was observed a handful of times. The CDR3 reads CASSPRTATNYGYTF. The CDR3 DNA sequence: TGTGCCAGCAGCCCAAGGACAGCAACTAACTATGGCTACACCTTC. The chain links TRBV11-2 to TRBJ1-2; perhaps TRBD1 as D (6 bases). V was clipped by 5 bases and J by 0 bases, with 13 bases between them. CDR3 length: 15 amino acids. Germline V CDR1 and CDR2: SGHAT, FQNNGV.

This clonotype was counted ten times or more. The V gene is TRBV9, the J gene TRBJ2-1, with unresolved D. This CDR3 is 14 amino acids long. The V gene lost 2 bases and the J gene lost 6 bases, with 12 bases spanning the gap. From germline, CDR1 is SGDLS and CDR2 YYNGEE. In DNA form, the CDR3 reads TGTGCCAGCAGCGTCCGGCTAGTGGCCAATGAGCAGTTCTTC. It specifies CASSVRLVANEQFF.

There are a few counts of this clonotype. The V call is TRBV7-9, the J call TRBJ1-5; D gene unclear. Trimming removed 5 bases from V and 7 bases from J, with 9 bases in between. In germline, CDR1 is SEHNR, CDR2 FQNEAQ (reference sequence). CDR3 length: 12 residues. The CDR3: CASSRRGQPQHF. In nucleotides, the CDR3 is TGTGCCAGCAGCCGTAGAGGGCAGCCCCAGCATTTT.